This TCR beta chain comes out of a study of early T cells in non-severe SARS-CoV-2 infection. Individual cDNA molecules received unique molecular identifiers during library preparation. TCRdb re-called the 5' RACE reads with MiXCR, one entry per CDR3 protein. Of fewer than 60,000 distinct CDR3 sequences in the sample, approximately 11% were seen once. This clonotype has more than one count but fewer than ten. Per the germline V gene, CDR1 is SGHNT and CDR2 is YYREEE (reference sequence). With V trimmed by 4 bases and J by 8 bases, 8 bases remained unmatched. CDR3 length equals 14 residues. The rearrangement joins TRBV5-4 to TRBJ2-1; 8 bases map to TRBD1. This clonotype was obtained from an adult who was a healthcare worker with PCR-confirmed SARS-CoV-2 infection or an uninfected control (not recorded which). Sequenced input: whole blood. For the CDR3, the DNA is TGTGCCAGCAGCAGGACAGGGATCGAGCATGAGCAGTTCTTC. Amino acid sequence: CASSRTGIEHEQFF.